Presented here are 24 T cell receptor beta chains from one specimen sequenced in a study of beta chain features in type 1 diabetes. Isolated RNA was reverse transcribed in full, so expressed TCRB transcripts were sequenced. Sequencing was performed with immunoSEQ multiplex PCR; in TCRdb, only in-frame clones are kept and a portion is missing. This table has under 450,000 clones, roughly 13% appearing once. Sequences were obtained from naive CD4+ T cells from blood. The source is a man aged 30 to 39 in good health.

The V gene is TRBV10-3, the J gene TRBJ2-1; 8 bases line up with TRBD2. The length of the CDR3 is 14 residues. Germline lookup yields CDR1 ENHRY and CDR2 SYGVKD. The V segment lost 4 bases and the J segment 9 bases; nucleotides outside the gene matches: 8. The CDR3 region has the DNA TGTGCCATCAGTGGGACGGGGGGGCGGACTGAGCAGTTCTTC. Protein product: CAISGTGGRTEQFF.

The CDR3 reads CASSPQSASTDTQYF. CDR3 DNA sequence: TGTGCCAGCTCACCACAGTCAGCTAGCACAGATACGCAGTATTTT. This chain uses TRBV18 with TRBJ2-3, with D uncertain. The CDR3 contains 15 residues. Germline values: CDR1 KGHSH, CDR2 LQKENI. V was pared by 1 base and J by 0 bases, with 8 bases between.

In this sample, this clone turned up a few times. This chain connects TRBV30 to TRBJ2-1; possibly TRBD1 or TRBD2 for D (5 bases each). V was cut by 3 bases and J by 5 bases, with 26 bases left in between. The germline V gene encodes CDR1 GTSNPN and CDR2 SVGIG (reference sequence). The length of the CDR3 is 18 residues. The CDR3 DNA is TGTGCCTGGAGGGGGCTGAGGACACACGGGACCCGACACAATGAGCAGTTCTTC. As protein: CAWRGLRTHGTRHNEQFF. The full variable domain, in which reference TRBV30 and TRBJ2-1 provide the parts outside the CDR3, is SQTIHQWPATLVQPVGSPLSLECTVEGTSNPNLYWYRQAAGRGLQLLFYSVGIGQISSEVPQNLSASRPQDRQFILSSKKLLLSDSGFYLCAWRGLRTHGTRHNEQFFGPGTRLTVL.

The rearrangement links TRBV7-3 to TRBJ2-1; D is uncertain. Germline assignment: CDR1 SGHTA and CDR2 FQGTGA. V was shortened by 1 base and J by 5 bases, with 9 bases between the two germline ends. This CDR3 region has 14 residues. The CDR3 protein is CASSLMAGHNEQFF. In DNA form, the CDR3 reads TGTGCCAGCAGCTTAATGGCCGGTCACAATGAGCAGTTCTTC. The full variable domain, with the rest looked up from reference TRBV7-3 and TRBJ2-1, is GAGVSQTPSNKVTEKGKYVELRCDPISGHTALYWYRQSLGQGPEFLIYFQGTGAADDSGLPNDRFFAVRPEGSVSTLKIQRTERGDSAVYLCASSLMAGHNEQFFGPGTRLTVL.

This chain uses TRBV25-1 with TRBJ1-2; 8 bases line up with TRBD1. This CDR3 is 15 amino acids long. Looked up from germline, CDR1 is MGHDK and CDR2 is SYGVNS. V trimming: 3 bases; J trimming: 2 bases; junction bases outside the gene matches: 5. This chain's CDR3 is CASSESRTGNYGYTF. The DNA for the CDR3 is TGTGCCAGCAGTGAGTCCCGGACAGGGAACTATGGCTACACCTTC.

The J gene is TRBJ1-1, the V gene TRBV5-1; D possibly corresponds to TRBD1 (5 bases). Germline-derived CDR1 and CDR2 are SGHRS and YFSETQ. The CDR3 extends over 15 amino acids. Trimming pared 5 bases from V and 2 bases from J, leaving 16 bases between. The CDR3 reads CASRVEGTENTEAFF. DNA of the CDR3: TGCGCCAGCAGGGTGGAGGGGACTGAAAACACTGAAGCTTTCTTT.

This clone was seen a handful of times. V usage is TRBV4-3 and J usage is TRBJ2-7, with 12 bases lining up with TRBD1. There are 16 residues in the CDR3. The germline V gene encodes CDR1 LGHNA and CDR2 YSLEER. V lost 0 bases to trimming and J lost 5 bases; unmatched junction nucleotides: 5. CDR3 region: CASSQEPGQGADEQYV. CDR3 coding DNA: TGCGCCAGCAGCCAAGAACCGGGACAGGGGGCCGACGAGCAGTACGTC.

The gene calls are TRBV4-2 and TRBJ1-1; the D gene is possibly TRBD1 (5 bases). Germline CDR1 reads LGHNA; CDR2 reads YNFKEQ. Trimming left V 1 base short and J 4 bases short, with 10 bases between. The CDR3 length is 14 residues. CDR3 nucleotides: TGTGCCAGCAGCCAAGTGCAGGGTGGCACTGAAGCTTTCTTT. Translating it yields CASSQVQGGTEAFF.

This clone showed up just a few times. The CDR3 DNA sequence: TGCAGCGTTGGCGGGACAGGGGGCTGGGGTGAGCAGTTCTTC. This codes for CSVGGTGGWGEQFF. This chain joins TRBV29-1 and TRBJ2-1; 12 positions agree with TRBD1. The CDR3 is made up of 14 amino acids. Germline loops: CDR1 SQVTM, CDR2 ANQGSEA. The ends lost 4 bases at V and 9 bases at J; junction bases unmatched: 7.

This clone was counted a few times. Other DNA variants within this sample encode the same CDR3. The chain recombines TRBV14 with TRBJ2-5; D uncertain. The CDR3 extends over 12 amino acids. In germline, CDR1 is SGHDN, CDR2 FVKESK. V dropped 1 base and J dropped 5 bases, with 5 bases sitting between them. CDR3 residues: CASSQVEETQYF. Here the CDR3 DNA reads TGTGCCAGCAGCCAAGTAGAGGAGACCCAGTACTTC.

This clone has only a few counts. The CDR3 sequence is CASSFVPGLAADNEQFF. The CDR3 DNA is TGTGCCAGCAGCTTCGTTCCGGGACTAGCGGCAGACAATGAGCAGTTCTTC. This chain connects TRBV7-9 to TRBJ2-1, with 11 bases lining up with TRBD2. Trimming removed 3 bases from V and 5 bases from J; junction bases left unmatched: 9. Germline loops: CDR1 SEHNR, CDR2 FQNEAQ (reference sequence). This CDR3 is 17 amino acids long.

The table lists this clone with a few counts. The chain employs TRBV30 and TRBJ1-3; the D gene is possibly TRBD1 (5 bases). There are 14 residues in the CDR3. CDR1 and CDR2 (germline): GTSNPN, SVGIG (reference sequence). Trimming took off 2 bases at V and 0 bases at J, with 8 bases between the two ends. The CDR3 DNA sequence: TGTGCCTGGAGTTTGGGGCACTCTGGAAACACCATATATTTT. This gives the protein CAWSLGHSGNTIYF. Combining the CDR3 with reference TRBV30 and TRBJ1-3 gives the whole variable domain SQTIHQWPATLVQPVGSPLSLECTVEGTSNPNLYWYRQAAGRGLQLLFYSVGIGQISSEVPQNLSASRPQDRQFILSSKKLLLSDSGFYLCAWSLGHSGNTIYFGEGSWLTVV.

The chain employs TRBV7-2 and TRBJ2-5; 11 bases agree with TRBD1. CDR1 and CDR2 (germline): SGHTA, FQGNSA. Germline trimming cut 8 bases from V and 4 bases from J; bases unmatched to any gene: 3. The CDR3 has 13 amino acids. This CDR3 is CASADRGLETQYF. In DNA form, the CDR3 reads TGTGCCAGCGCGGACAGGGGGCTAGAGACCCAGTACTTC.

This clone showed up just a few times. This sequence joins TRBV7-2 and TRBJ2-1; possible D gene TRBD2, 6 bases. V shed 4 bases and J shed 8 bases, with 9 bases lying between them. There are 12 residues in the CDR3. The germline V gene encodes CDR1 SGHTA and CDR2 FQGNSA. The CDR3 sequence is CASSSGLDEQFF. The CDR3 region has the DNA TGTGCCAGCAGCTCGGGACTTGATGAGCAGTTCTTC. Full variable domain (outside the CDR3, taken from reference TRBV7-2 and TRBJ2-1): GAGVSQSPSNKVTEKGKDVELRCDPISGHTALYWYRQSLGQGLEFLIYFQGNSAPDKSGLPSDRFSAERTGGSVSTLTIQRTQQEDSAVYLCASSSGLDEQFFGPGTRLTVL.

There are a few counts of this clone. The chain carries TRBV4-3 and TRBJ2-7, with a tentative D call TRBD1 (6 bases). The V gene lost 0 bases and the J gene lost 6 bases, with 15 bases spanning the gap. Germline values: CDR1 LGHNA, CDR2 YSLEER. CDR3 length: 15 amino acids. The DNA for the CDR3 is TGCGCCAGCAGCCAAGATACAGGGTTAGTGGTCGAGCAGTACTTC. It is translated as CASSQDTGLVVEQYF.

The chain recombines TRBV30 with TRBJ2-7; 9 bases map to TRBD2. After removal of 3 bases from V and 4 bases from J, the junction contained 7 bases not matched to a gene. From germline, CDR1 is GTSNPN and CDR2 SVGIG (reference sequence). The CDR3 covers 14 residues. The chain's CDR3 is CAWSAGGSLYEQYV. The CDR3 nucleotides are TGTGCCTGGAGCGCGGGGGGGAGTCTTTACGAGCAGTACGTC.

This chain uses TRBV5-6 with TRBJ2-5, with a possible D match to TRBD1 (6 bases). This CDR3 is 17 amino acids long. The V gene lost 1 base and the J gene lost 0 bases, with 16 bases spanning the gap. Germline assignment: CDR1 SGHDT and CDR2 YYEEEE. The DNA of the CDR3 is TGTGCCAGCAGCTTGAGTTATAGGACAGTCGACCAAGAGACCCAGTACTTC. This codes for CASSLSYRTVDQETQYF.

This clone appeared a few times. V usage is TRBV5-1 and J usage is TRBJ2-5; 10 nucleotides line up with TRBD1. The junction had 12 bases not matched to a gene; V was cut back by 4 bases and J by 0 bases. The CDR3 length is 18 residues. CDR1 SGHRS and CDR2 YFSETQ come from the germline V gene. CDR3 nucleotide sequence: TGCGCCAGCAGCCCCGGGACAGGGGCCCTACGATACCAAGAGACCCAGTACTTC. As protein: CASSPGTGALRYQETQYF. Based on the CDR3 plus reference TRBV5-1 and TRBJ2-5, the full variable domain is KAGVTQTPRYLIKTRGQQVTLSCSPISGHRSVSWYQQTPGQGLQFLFEYFSETQRNKGNFPGRFSGRQFSNSRSEMNVSTLELGDSALYLCASSPGTGALRYQETQYFGPGTRLLVL.

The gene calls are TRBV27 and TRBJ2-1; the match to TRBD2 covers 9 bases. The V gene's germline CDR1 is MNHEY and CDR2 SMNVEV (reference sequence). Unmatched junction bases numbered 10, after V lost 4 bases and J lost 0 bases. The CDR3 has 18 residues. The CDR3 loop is CASSSSRLAASSYNEQFF. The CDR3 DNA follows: TGTGCCAGCAGTTCGTCCCGACTAGCGGCTAGCTCCTACAATGAGCAGTTCTTC.

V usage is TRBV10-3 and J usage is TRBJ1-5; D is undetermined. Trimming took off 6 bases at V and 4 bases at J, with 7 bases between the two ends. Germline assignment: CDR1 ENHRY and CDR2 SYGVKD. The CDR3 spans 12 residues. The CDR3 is CAIREPNQPQHF. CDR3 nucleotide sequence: TGTGCCATCAGGGAACCGAATCAGCCCCAGCATTTT.

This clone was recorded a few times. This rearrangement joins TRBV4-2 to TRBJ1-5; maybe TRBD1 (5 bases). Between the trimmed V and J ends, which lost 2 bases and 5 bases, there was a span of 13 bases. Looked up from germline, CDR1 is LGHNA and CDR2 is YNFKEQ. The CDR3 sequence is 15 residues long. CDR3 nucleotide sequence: TGTGCCAGCAGCCAACTATGGAGGGGAGATCAGCCCCAGCATTTT. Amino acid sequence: CASSQLWRGDQPQHF.

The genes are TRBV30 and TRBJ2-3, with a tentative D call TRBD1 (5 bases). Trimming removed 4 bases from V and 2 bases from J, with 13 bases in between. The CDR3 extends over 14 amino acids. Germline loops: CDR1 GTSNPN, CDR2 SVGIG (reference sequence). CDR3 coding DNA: TGTGCCTGGAAATATGACAGAAACACAGATACGCAGTATTTT. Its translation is CAWKYDRNTDTQYF.

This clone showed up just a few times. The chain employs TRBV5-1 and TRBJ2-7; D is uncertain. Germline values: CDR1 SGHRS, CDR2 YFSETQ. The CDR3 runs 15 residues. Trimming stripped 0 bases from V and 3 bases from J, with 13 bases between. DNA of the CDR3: TGCGCCAGCAGCTTGGGCTTAGACCCGAGCTACGAGCAGTACGTC. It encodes CASSLGLDPSYEQYV.

The chain's CDR3 is CASSHNRDRHTGELFF. In DNA form, the CDR3 reads TGCGCCAGCAGCCATAACCGGGACAGGCACACCGGGGAGCTGTTTTTT. The chain carries TRBV4-1 and TRBJ2-2; 8 bases align to TRBD1. This CDR3 region has 16 residues. J gave up 3 bases and V 3 bases, and 6 bases lay outside the gene matches. CDR1 and CDR2 from the germline V gene are MGHRA and YSYEKL.